The next 23 T cell receptor beta chains were all read from a single sample in a study of T cells in localized non-small cell lung cancer. TCRdb's table, derived via immunoSEQ multiplex PCR, lists solely in-frame clones and lacks some. The sample carries several thousand clones, 20% recorded once. Sample: lung tumor tissue, taken before any cancer treatment. Source of these receptors: a woman aged 35 to 70 with stage III squamous cell lung carcinoma.

CDR3 in DNA: TGTGCCAGCAGGGACAGCAACACTGAAGCTTTCTTT. The encoded protein is CASRDSNTEAFF. The rearrangement links TRBV28 to TRBJ1-1; the D gene is possibly TRBD1 (6 bases). Germline CDR1 is MDHEN and CDR2 is SYDVKM. Trimming cost V 6 bases and J 2 bases, with 7 bases left between them. This CDR3 is 12 amino acids long.

This clone was recorded a few times. This chain joins TRBV9 and TRBJ2-3; 10 bases are a match to TRBD2. Germline values: CDR1 SGDLS, CDR2 YYNGEE. Trimming cost V 4 bases and J 1 base; bases outside gene matches: 9. The CDR3 loop spans 17 amino acids. Here the CDR3 reads CASSFFRGTSGTDTQYF. CDR3 in DNA: TGTGCCAGCAGCTTCTTCCGAGGGACTAGCGGCACAGATACGCAGTATTTT.

This clone was recorded a few times. V and J are TRBV5-1 and TRBJ1-1; 8 bases align to TRBD1. Germline V gene data show CDR1 as SGHRS and CDR2 as YFSETQ. Trimming cost V 2 bases and J 1 base; bases outside gene matches: 10. The CDR3 is 17 residues long. CDR3 bases: TGCGCCAGCAGCTTCCAATCTCCCGGGACAGGGAACACTGAAGCTTTCTTT. This translates into CASSFQSPGTGNTEAFF. The whole variable domain, remainder taken from reference TRBV5-1 and TRBJ1-1, is KAGVTQTPRYLIKTRGQQVTLSCSPISGHRSVSWYQQTPGQGLQFLFEYFSETQRNKGNFPGRFSGRQFSNSRSEMNVSTLELGDSALYLCASSFQSPGTGNTEAFFGQGTRLTVV.

There are a few counts of this clone. The rearrangement joins TRBV18 to TRBJ1-1, with D possibly matching TRBD1 (6 bases). Trimming took 6 bases from V and 0 from J, leaving 11 bases between them. There are 14 residues in the CDR3. CDR1 KGHSH and CDR2 LQKENI come from the germline V gene. The CDR3 reads CASSGAGVNTEAFF. The DNA for the CDR3 is TGTGCCAGCTCCGGGGCAGGGGTGAACACTGAAGCTTTCTTT.

This chain connects TRBV4-1 to TRBJ2-1, with no clear D. Trimming removed 1 base from V and 9 bases from J, with 10 bases in between. The CDR3 runs 13 residues. Germline values: CDR1 MGHRA, CDR2 YSYEKL. The CDR3 nucleotides are TGCGCCAGCAGCCAAGCAAGGTTGGGTGAGCAGTTCTTC. Its translation is CASSQARLGEQFF.

In this sample, this clone is medium-sized. The chain recombines TRBV11-3 with TRBJ2-7; possible D gene TRBD2, 6 bases. Per the germline V gene, CDR1 is SGHNT and CDR2 is YENEEA. V gave up 2 bases and J gave up 1 base, with 9 bases separating them. The CDR3 is 14 amino acids. The CDR3 sequence is CASSLSGTSYEQYF. As DNA, the CDR3 is TGTGCCAGCAGCTTATCCGGGACTTCCTACGAGCAGTACTTC.

The gene calls are TRBV11-3 and TRBJ2-5; D possibly matches TRBD1 or TRBD2 (5 bases each). The CDR3 sequence is 15 residues long. Germline values: CDR1 SGHNT, CDR2 YENEEA. Trimming cost V 6 bases and J 4 bases, with 18 bases left between them. CDR3 sequence reads: CASSVSRGEGETQYF. The CDR3, as DNA: TGTGCCAGCAGTGTTAGTAGGGGAGAGGGAGAGACCCAGTACTTC.

CDR3 amino acids: CASSYQPVVAGNTIYF. Here the CDR3 DNA reads TGTGCCAGCAGTTACCAGCCAGTCGTAGCTGGAAACACCATATATTTT. This chain connects TRBV6-8 to TRBJ1-3, with no clear D. CDR1 and CDR2 (germline): MNHGY, SAAAGT. Deletions cut 2 bases from V and 2 bases from J, with 13 bases between. The length of the CDR3 is 16 residues.

There are a few counts of this clone. The chain combines TRBV11-3 with TRBJ2-1; 11 positions agree with TRBD2. The junction had 6 bases not matched to a gene; V was cut back by 4 bases and J by 4 bases. The CDR3 length is 16 residues. Germline-derived CDR1 and CDR2 are SGHNT and YENEEA. The CDR3, as DNA: TGTGCCAGCAGCTGGTCCGGGACTAGCGGATACAATGAGCAGTTCTTC. This gives the protein CASSWSGTSGYNEQFF.

The chain recombines TRBV29-1 with TRBJ2-1; D is perhaps TRBD2 (5 bases). The CDR3 spans 15 residues. Germline loops: CDR1 SQVTM, CDR2 ANQGSEA. V was pared by 3 bases and J by 0 bases, with 12 bases between. Here the CDR3 DNA reads TGCAGCGTTGAGGACCCCAGCGGCTCCTACAATGAGCAGTTCTTC. Its protein is CSVEDPSGSYNEQFF.

The chain employs TRBV15 and TRBJ2-6; 10 bases are shared with TRBD1. The CDR3 contains 19 residues. J was trimmed by 2 bases and V by 5 bases; bases with no gene match: 12. Germline loops: CDR1 LNHNV, CDR2 YYDKDF (reference sequence). The CDR3 region is CATSPIGDRGLAGANVLTF. Written as DNA, the CDR3 is TGTGCCACCAGCCCTATAGGGGACAGGGGACTGGCTGGGGCCAACGTCCTGACTTTC.

The V call is TRBV14, the J call TRBJ2-1; D unresolved. This CDR3 region has 15 residues. Germline-derived CDR1 and CDR2 are SGHDN and FVKESK. Trimming removed 0 bases at V and 3 bases at J, with 9 bases between. The CDR3 region is CASSQEGTFYNEQFF. The CDR3 DNA reads TGTGCCAGCAGCCAAGAAGGAACTTTCTACAATGAGCAGTTCTTC. Complete variable domain (other parts from reference TRBV14 and TRBJ2-1): EAGVTQFPSHSVIEKGQTVTLRCDPISGHDNLYWYRRVMGKEIKFLLHFVKESKQDESGMPNNRFLAERTGGTYSTLKVQPAELEDSGVYFCASSQEGTFYNEQFFGPGTRLTVL.

The chain carries TRBV11-3 and TRBJ2-3; D not certain. This CDR3 has 16 residues. Germline V gives CDR1 SGHNT, CDR2 YENEEA. V was cut by 3 bases and J by 4 bases, with 17 bases left in between. CDR3 DNA: TGTGCCAGCAGCTTGGATCTCGAACCTGGCCCAGATACGCAGTATTTT. Protein sequence: CASSLDLEPGPDTQYF.

The sample holds many counts of this clone. The chain couples TRBV11-3 to TRBJ1-2; TRBD1 matches at 8 bases. The CDR3 has 15 amino acids. CDR1 and CDR2 (germline): SGHNT, YENEEA. V shed 5 bases and J 0 bases; nucleotides not matched to a gene: 5. The CDR3 loop is CASSLGQGANYGYTF. Written as DNA, the CDR3 is TGTGCCAGCAGCCTCGGACAGGGCGCTAACTATGGCTACACCTTC.

The rearrangement links TRBV28 to TRBJ1-5, with 9 bases lining up with TRBD1. The CDR3 contains 14 residues. Germline CDR1 MDHEN, CDR2 SYDVKM. The ends lost 5 bases at V and 5 bases at J; junction bases unmatched: 4. CDR3 loop: CASSGGQGHQPQHF. CDR3 in DNA: TGTGCCAGCAGTGGGGGACAGGGCCATCAGCCCCAGCATTTT. The full variable domain, in which reference TRBV28 and TRBJ1-5 provide the parts outside the CDR3, is DVKVTQSSRYLVKRTGEKVFLECVQDMDHENMFWYRQDPGLGLRLIYFSYDVKMKEKGDIPEGYSVSREKKERFSLILESASTNQTSMYLCASSGGQGHQPQHFGDGTRLSIL.

The rearrangement uses TRBV28 and TRBJ2-7; 10 bases fit TRBD1. The V segment lost 7 bases and the J segment 4 bases; nucleotides outside the gene matches: 7. The germline gives CDR1 MDHEN, CDR2 SYDVKM. CDR3 length: 14 residues. For the CDR3, the DNA is TGTGCCAGCAATTCCCGACAGGGGGCTTACGAGCAGTACTTC. This encodes CASNSRQGAYEQYF. The whole variable domain, filled in from reference TRBV28 and TRBJ2-7, reads DVKVTQSSRYLVKRTGEKVFLECVQDMDHENMFWYRQDPGLGLRLIYFSYDVKMKEKGDIPEGYSVSREKKERFSLILESASTNQTSMYLCASNSRQGAYEQYFGPGTRLTVT.

A few counts support this clone. The gene calls are TRBV6-8 and TRBJ1-2, with 10 bases that match TRBD1. CDR1 is MNHGY, CDR2 SAAAGT, per germline. The J segment lost 3 bases and the V segment lost 5 bases, leaving 6 bases of the junction unmatched. This CDR3 comprises 15 residues. CDR3 in DNA: TGTGCCAGCAGTACCCGACAGGGGGCGGACTATGGCTACACCTTC. Translating gives CASSTRQGADYGYTF.

This clone showed up just a few times. This sequence joins TRBV6-8 and TRBJ1-2; TRBD1 might be the D (6 bases). The CDR3 runs to 15 residues. V was pared by 2 bases and J by 3 bases, with 13 bases between. Germline V CDR1 and CDR2: MNHGY, SAAAGT. DNA of the CDR3: TGTGCCAGCAGTTACGGGGGGGGCGGTGACTATGGCTACACCTTC. It translates to CASSYGGGGDYGYTF.

The chain is built from TRBV11-3 and TRBJ2-1; D is ambiguous. Germline lookup yields CDR1 SGHNT and CDR2 YENEEA. The V end was cut by 3 bases, the J end by 1 base, with 13 bases between. The CDR3 loop spans 16 amino acids. CDR3 sequence (DNA): TGTGCCAGCAGCTTCCCGAGAGGTGGGTCCTACAATGAGCAGTTCTTC. Residues: CASSFPRGGSYNEQFF.

This clone showed up just a few times. At one end, the junction sequence differs from germline, possibly due to a read error. This chain links TRBV6-8 with TRBJ2-1, with 12 bases matching TRBD2. Germline V gene lookup returns CDR1 MNHGY and CDR2 SAAAGT. This CDR3 spans 16 amino acids. CDR3 coding DNA: TGTGCCATCAGTGGAACGACTAGCGGGGGAAACAATGAGCAGTTCTTC. Translated: CAISGTTSGGNNEQFF.

This clone was picked up a small number of times. J is TRBJ2-3 and V is TRBV11-3; 14 bases fit TRBD2. Germline CDR1 and CDR2: SGHNT and YENEEA. The CDR3 totals 19 residues. Trimming cost V 3 bases and J 2 bases; bases outside gene matches: 10. Here the CDR3 reads CASSFRGTSGRGFTDTQYF. The CDR3 DNA reads TGTGCCAGCAGCTTCCGGGGGACTAGCGGGAGAGGGTTCACAGATACGCAGTATTTT.

The chain has TRBV6-8 and TRBJ1-2; 10 bases align to TRBD1. CDR3 length: 15 residues. V gave up 0 bases and J gave up 4 bases; unmatched junction bases: 2. The germline gives CDR1 MNHGY, CDR2 SAAAGT. The CDR3 DNA sequence: TGTGCCAGCAGTTACTCGCGGACAGGGGGCTATGGCTACACCTTC. Its translation: CASSYSRTGGYGYTF.

In its sample, this clone was seen a few times. J is TRBJ1-2 and V is TRBV6-8; D possibly corresponds to TRBD1 (5 bases). V was pared by 9 bases and J by 4 bases, with 18 bases between. This CDR3 is built from 14 residues. Germline V gene data show CDR1 as MNHGY and CDR2 as SAAAGT. The CDR3 nucleotides are TGTGCCAGTCGTTTGGGGGGAATAACCTATGGCTACACCTTC. It specifies CASRLGGITYGYTF.